This paragraph reports one T cell receptor (beta chain). Antigen specificity is unknown. The study drew the donors from its roughly 120-subject validation cohort, separate from the roughly 670-subject first cohort. Libraries were prepared by immunoSEQ multiplex PCR; TCRdb keeps only in-frame clonotypes and omits some of them. The sample records about 200,000 clones, approximately 82% being singletons. These data originate in a study of cytomegalovirus exposure and HLA in healthy donors. On the study more broadly: The 120 or so validation repertoires used a platform that matched the one used for the 600 to 750 first-cohort repertoires, as a later analysis reported.

Notes on the study in general: Altogether, more than 150 TCR beta chains were recorded as cytomegalovirus-associated.

The specimen sequenced was PBMCs. The clonotype was recovered from a woman between 18 and 29 years old in good health and CMV-seronegative.

The CDR3: CASTRAGGNQPQHF. The CDR3 DNA is TGTGCCAGCACCCGGGCCGGTGGCAATCAGCCCCAGCATTTT. The rearrangement links TRBV27 to TRBJ1-5, with unresolved D. From germline, CDR1 is MNHEY and CDR2 SMNVEV (reference sequence). This CDR3 has 14 residues. V was shortened by 7 bases and J by 2 bases, with 12 bases between the two germline ends.